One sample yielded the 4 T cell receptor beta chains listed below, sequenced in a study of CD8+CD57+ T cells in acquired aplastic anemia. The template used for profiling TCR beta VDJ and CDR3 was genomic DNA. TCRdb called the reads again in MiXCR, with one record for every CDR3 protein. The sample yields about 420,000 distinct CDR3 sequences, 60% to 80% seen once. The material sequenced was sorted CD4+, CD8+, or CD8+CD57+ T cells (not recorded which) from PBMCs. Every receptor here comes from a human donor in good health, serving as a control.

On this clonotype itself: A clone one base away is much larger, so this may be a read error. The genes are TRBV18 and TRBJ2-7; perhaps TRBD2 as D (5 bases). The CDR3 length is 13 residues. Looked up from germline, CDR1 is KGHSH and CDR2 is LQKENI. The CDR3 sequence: CTSSPGNVYEQYF. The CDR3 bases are TGTACCAGCTCACCCGGGAACGTCTACGAGCAGTACTTC.

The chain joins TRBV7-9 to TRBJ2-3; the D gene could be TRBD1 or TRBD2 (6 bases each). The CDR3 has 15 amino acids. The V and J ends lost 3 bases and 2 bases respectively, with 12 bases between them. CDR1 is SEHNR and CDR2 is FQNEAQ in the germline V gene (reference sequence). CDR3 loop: CASSFPWGATDTQYF. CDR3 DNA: TGTGCCAGCAGCTTCCCGTGGGGGGCCACAGATACGCAGTATTTT. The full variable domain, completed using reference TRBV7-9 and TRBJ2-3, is DTGVSQNPRHKITKRGQNVTFRCDPISEHNRLYWYRQTLGQGPEFLTYFQNEAQLEKSRLLSDRFSAERPKGSFSTLEIQRTEQGDSAMYLCASSFPWGATDTQYFGPGTRLTVL.

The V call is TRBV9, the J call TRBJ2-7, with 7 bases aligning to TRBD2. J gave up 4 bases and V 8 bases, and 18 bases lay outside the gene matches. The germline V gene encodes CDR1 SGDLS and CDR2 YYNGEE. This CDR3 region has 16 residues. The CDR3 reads CASIPNALGEGYEQYF. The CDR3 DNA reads TGTGCCAGTATCCCAAACGCTCTGGGGGAGGGATACGAGCAGTACTTC. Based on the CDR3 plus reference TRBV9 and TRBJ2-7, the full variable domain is DSGVTQTPKHLITATGQRVTLRCSPRSGDLSVYWYQQSLDQGLQFLIQYYNGEERAKGNILERFSAQQFPDLHSELNLSSLELGDSALYFCASIPNALGEGYEQYFGPGTRLTVT.

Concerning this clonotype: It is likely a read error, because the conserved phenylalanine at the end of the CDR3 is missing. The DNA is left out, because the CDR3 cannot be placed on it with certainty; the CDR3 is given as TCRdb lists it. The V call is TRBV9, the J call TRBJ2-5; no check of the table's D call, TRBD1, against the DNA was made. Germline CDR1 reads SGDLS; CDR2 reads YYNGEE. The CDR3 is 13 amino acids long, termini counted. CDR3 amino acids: CASSVEVGKQGEL.